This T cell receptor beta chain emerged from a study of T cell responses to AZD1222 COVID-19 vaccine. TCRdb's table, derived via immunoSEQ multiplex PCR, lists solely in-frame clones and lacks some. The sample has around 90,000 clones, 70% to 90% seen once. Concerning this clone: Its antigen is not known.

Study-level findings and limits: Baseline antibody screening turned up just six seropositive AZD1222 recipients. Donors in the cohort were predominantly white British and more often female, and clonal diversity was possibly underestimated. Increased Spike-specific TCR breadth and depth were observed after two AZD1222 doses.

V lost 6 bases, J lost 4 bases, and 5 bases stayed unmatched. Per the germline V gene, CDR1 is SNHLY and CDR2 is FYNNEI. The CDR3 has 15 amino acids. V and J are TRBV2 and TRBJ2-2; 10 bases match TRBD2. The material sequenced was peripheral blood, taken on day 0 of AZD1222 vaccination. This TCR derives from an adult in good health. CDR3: CASRKREGRTGELFF. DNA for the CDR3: TGTGCCAGCAGGAAGCGGGAGGGCCGCACCGGGGAGCTGTTTTTT.